A single sample is the source of the 23 T cell receptor beta chains below, sequenced in a study of T cell responses to AZD1222 COVID-19 vaccine. Sequencing was performed with immunoSEQ multiplex PCR; in TCRdb, only in-frame clones are kept and a portion is missing. There are over 75,000 clones in the sample; around 91% occur only once, and roughly 2.4% lies in the top ten. This material consisted of peripheral blood, taken 28 days after the second AZD1222 dose. Receptors were obtained from an adult who received the AZD1222 COVID-19 vaccine.

The CDR3 DNA sequence: TGTGCCAGCATTCAACTAGCGGGGTCGAATGAGCAGTTCTTC. This translates into CASIQLAGSNEQFF. The rearrangement joins TRBV2 to TRBJ2-1; 10 bases line up with TRBD2. Germline trimming cut 7 bases from V and 7 bases from J; bases unmatched to any gene: 7. The CDR3 contains 14 residues. Germline V gene data show CDR1 as SNHLY and CDR2 as FYNNEI.

The chain uses TRBV6-5 and TRBJ1-1; tentative D call: TRBD1 (5 bases). V was clipped by 5 bases and J by 11 bases, with 18 bases between them. The CDR3 is 13 amino acids. Germline V lookup: CDR1 MNHEY, CDR2 SVGAGI. In nucleotides, the CDR3 is TGTGCCAGCAGTAAACTGGAGGCACGGGGGGCTTTCTTT. Translation gives CASSKLEARGAFF.

The chain uses TRBV10-1 and TRBJ1-2, with TRBD1 identical over 9 bases. Trimming cost V 11 bases and J 8 bases; bases outside gene matches: 9. The germline V gene has CDR1 WNHNN and CDR2 SYGVQD (reference sequence). This CDR3 spans 12 amino acids. The CDR3 DNA sequence: TGCGCCGGGGGACAGGGAGGTTGGGGCTACACCTTC. It yields the protein CAGGQGGWGYTF.

The chain combines TRBV6-2 or TRBV6-3 with TRBJ1-2; 8 positions match TRBD1. The germline CDR1 and CDR2 sequences are MNHEY and SVGEGT. CDR3 length: 15 residues. V shed 5 bases and J 2 bases; nucleotides not matched to a gene: 7. The CDR3 sequence is CASSDTGGDNYGYTF. DNA of the CDR3: TGTGCCAGCAGTGACACAGGGGGTGACAACTATGGCTACACCTTC.

V usage is TRBV10-2 and J usage is TRBJ1-1; a possible D gene is TRBD1 (5 bases). Per germline, CDR1 WSHSY and CDR2 SAAADI. Trimming removed 4 bases at V and 4 bases at J, with 10 bases between. The CDR3 is 13 residues long. CDR3 loop: CASSAGRSTEAFF. The CDR3 nucleotides are TGCGCCAGCAGTGCAGGGAGGAGCACTGAAGCTTTCTTT.

The J gene is TRBJ2-1, the V gene TRBV5-5, with D unclear. The CDR3 loop spans 12 amino acids. V was pared by 2 bases and J by 10 bases, with 10 bases between. Germline loops: CDR1 SGHKS, CDR2 YYEKEE (reference sequence). As DNA, the CDR3 is TGTGCCAGCAGCTTCTTCAGTACCGAGCAGTTCTTC. Amino acids: CASSFFSTEQFF.

The chain uses TRBV5-1 and TRBJ2-2, with TRBD2 identical over 11 bases. The V and J ends lost 3 bases and 5 bases, in that order; junction bases with no gene match: 21. CDR1 and CDR2 (germline): SGHRS, YFSETQ. The CDR3 has 21 residues. The DNA of the CDR3 is TGCGCCAGCAGCTCCCCAGCGCGATTAGCGGGAGGGAGTCCTGGGACCGGGGAGCTGTTTTTT. It specifies CASSSPARLAGGSPGTGELFF.

The chain is built from TRBV13 and TRBJ2-7; D not resolved. The V gene's germline CDR1 is PRHDT and CDR2 FYEKMQ (reference sequence). V gave up 0 bases and J gave up 9 bases, with 9 bases separating them. The CDR3 is 12 amino acids. The CDR3 here is CASSLGQKGQYF. CDR3 DNA sequence: TGTGCCAGCAGCTTAGGTCAAAAGGGGCAGTACTTC.

V gene TRBV7-9 combines with J gene TRBJ1-5; D possibly corresponds to TRBD1 (6 bases). Deletions cut 3 bases from V and 1 base from J, with 13 bases between. Germline V lookup: CDR1 SEHNR, CDR2 FQNEAQ (reference sequence). The CDR3 length is 16 residues. The CDR3 nucleotides read TGTGCCAGCAGCTTTGGCCTTACAGGGAGCAATCAGCCCCAGCATTTT. Its translation: CASSFGLTGSNQPQHF.

The chain carries TRBV3-1 (or the pseudogene TRBV3-2) and TRBJ2-1; D perhaps matches TRBD2 (7 bases). Germline V gene data show CDR1 as LGHDT and CDR2 as YNNKEL (reference sequence). The CDR3 is made up of 16 amino acids. Trimming shortened V by 4 bases and J by 7 bases, and 20 bases separated the two germline ends. The CDR3 nucleotides are TGTGCCAGCAGCCCAATCGGGGGGCTCAGGGCTAATGAGCAGTTCTTC. It codes for CASSPIGGLRANEQFF.

This clone came up once. The chain's CDR3 is CASSNGVSPLHF. CDR3 sequence (DNA): TGCGCCAGCAGCAACGGGGTTTCACCCCTCCACTTT. The chain recombines TRBV4-3 with TRBJ1-6; D gene uncertain. Germline V lookup: CDR1 LGHNA, CDR2 YSLEER. Deletions cut 5 bases from V and 9 bases from J, with 8 bases between. This CDR3 region has 12 residues.

The chain is built from TRBV7-9 and TRBJ2-7; a possible D gene is TRBD1 (6 bases). The CDR3 is made up of 15 amino acids. The germline gives CDR1 SEHNR, CDR2 FQNEAQ (reference sequence). Deletions cut 5 bases from V and 7 bases from J, with 21 bases between. The CDR3 reads CASSHQTGDYVEQYF. In DNA form, the CDR3 reads TGTGCCAGCAGCCACCAGACAGGCGATTACGTGGAGCAGTACTTC.

This chain joins TRBV7-2 and TRBJ2-7, with 8 bases identical to TRBD1. V was clipped by 4 bases and J by 7 bases; unmatched bases: 9. CDR1 is SGHTA and CDR2 is FQGNSA in the germline V gene. This CDR3 has 14 amino acids. The CDR3, as DNA: TGTGCCAGCAGCTGGGGACAGGCTTCGAGGGAGCAGTACTTC. Its protein is CASSWGQASREQYF.

This rearrangement joins TRBV11-2 to TRBJ2-1; D possibly corresponds to TRBD2 (6 bases). Trimming cost V 5 bases and J 8 bases, with 16 bases left between them. CDR3 length: 14 residues. Germline CDR1 SGHAT, CDR2 FQNNGV. CDR3 amino acids: CASSVDRGIDEQFF. CDR3 sequence (DNA): TGTGCCAGCAGCGTCGATCGGGGGATCGATGAGCAGTTCTTC.

The chain is built from TRBV29-1 and TRBJ1-2, with 8 bases matching TRBD1. The germline V gene encodes CDR1 SQVTM and CDR2 ANQGSEA. The ends lost 6 bases at V and 4 bases at J; junction bases unmatched: 7. The CDR3 length is 13 residues. The CDR3 DNA is TGCAGCGTAGGACAGGGAGGTGCCTATGGCTACACCTTC. This encodes CSVGQGGAYGYTF.

The chain is built from TRBV6-1 and TRBJ2-1; no firm D call. V was shortened by 0 bases and J by 0 bases, with 9 bases between the two germline ends. The CDR3 loop spans 16 amino acids. Germline loops: CDR1 MNHNS, CDR2 SASEGT. Here the CDR3 DNA reads TGTGCCAGCAGTGAAGCCAGCACTACCTCCTACAATGAGCAGTTCTTC. Protein product: CASSEASTTSYNEQFF.

The CDR3 sequence: CASSLGDTASAGELFF. CDR3 bases: TGTGCCAGCAGCTTAGGGGACACCGCCTCCGCCGGGGAGCTGTTTTTT. The chain uses TRBV11-3 and TRBJ2-2, with D possibly being TRBD1 (6 bases). Germline V gives CDR1 SGHNT, CDR2 YENEEA. The V end was cut by 1 base, the J end by 6 bases, with 15 bases between. The CDR3 length is 16 residues.

The chain employs TRBV19 and TRBJ2-3, with 8 bases identical to TRBD2. The V gene end was trimmed by 4 bases and the J gene end by 2 bases; junction bases not matched to a gene: 5. From germline, CDR1 is LNHDA and CDR2 SQIVND (reference sequence). The CDR3 loop spans 15 amino acids. The CDR3 region is CASSNGRGATDTQYF. The CDR3 bases are TGTGCCAGTAGTAACGGGCGGGGGGCCACAGATACGCAGTATTTT.

This chain links TRBV19 with TRBJ2-3, with 14 bases matching TRBD2. J gave up 2 bases and V 4 bases, and 8 bases lay outside the gene matches. The CDR3 runs 18 residues. Germline assignment: CDR1 LNHDA and CDR2 SQIVND (reference sequence). CDR3 coding DNA: TGTGCCAGTAGTACGCTTCGGACTAGCGGGAGGAACACAGATACGCAGTATTTT. This translates into CASSTLRTSGRNTDTQYF.

The chain links TRBV5-1 to TRBJ2-1; D might be TRBD2 (7 bases). The CDR3 is 16 amino acids. Trimming removed 4 bases at V and 6 bases at J, with 20 bases between. Germline CDR1 and CDR2: SGHRS and YFSETQ. CDR3 protein: CASSPVKGGQGNEQFF. The DNA for the CDR3 is TGCGCCAGCAGCCCCGTCAAGGGGGGGCAGGGCAATGAGCAGTTCTTC.

The chain couples TRBV2 to TRBJ1-2; 8 nucleotides match TRBD1. Trimming removed 5 bases from V and 8 bases from J; junction bases left unmatched: 7. CDR3 length: 13 residues. Germline assignment: CDR1 SNHLY and CDR2 FYNNEI. CDR3 protein: CASSKGQGLGYTF. The CDR3, as DNA: TGTGCCAGCAGTAAAGGACAGGGTTTAGGCTACACCTTC.

The J gene is TRBJ2-1, the V gene TRBV6-5; 13 bases align to TRBD2. CDR3 length equals 15 residues. V shed 5 bases and J 10 bases; nucleotides not matched to a gene: 8. Germline V gene sequence: CDR1 MNHEY, CDR2 SVGAGI. For the CDR3, the DNA is TGTGCCAGCAGTCACGAGGGACTAGCGGGGCCCGAGCAGTTCTTC. Amino acid sequence: CASSHEGLAGPEQFF.

The gene calls are TRBV9 and TRBJ1-2; 8 bases fit TRBD1. Germline V lookup: CDR1 SGDLS, CDR2 YYNGEE. The CDR3 totals 13 residues. V shed 4 bases, J shed 5 bases, and the junction held 4 bases outside the gene matches. CDR3: CASSLGQDYGYTF. In DNA form, the CDR3 reads TGTGCCAGCAGCCTGGGACAGGATTATGGCTACACCTTC.